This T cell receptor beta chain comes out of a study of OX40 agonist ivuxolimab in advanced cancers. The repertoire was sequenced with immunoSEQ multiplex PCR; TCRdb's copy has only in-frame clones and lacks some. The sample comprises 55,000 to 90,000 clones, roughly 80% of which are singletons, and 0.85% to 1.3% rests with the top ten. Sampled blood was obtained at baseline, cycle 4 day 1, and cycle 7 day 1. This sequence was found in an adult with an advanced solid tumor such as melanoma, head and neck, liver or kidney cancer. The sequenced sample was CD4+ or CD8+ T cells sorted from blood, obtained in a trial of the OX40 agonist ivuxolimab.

The CDR3 here is CASSSLLAGLKGIGYTF. Here the CDR3 DNA reads TGTGCCAGCAGCTCTCTCTTGGCAGGCCTCAAGGGAATTGGCTACACCTTC. The chain is built from TRBV5-4 and TRBJ1-2, with D unresolved. The CDR3 contains 17 residues. Germline CDR1 and CDR2: SGHNT and YYREEE (reference sequence). V was shortened by 3 bases and J by 7 bases, with 25 bases between the two germline ends.